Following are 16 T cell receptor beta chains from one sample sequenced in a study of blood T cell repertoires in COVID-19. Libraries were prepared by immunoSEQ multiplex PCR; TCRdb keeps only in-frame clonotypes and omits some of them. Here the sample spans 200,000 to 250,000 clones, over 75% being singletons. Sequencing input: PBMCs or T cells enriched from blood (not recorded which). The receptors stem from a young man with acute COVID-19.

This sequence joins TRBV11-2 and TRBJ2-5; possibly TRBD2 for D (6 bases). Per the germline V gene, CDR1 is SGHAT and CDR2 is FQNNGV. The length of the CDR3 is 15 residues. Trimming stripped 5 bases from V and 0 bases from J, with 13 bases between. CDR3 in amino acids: CASSRGTPYQETQYF. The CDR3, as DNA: TGTGCCAGCAGCAGAGGGACTCCGTACCAAGAGACCCAGTACTTC.

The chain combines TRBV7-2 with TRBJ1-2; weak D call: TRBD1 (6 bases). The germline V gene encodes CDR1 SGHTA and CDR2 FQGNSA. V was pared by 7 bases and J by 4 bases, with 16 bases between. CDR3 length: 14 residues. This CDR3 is CASTQPGQLYGYTF. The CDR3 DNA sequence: TGTGCCAGCACCCAGCCCGGACAGCTCTATGGCTACACCTTC.

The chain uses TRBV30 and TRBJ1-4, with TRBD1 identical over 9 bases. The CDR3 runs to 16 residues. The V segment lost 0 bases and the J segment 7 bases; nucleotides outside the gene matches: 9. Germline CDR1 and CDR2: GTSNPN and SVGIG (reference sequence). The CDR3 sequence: CAWSVPTGGFFEKLFF. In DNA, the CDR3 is TGTGCCTGGAGTGTTCCTACAGGGGGCTTTTTTGAAAAACTGTTTTTT.

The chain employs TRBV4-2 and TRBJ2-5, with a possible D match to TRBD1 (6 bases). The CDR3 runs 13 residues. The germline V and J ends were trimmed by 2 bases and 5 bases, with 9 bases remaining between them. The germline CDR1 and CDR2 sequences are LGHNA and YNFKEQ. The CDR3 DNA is TGTGCCAGCAGCCAACACAGGGACGAGACCCAGTACTTC. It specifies CASSQHRDETQYF.

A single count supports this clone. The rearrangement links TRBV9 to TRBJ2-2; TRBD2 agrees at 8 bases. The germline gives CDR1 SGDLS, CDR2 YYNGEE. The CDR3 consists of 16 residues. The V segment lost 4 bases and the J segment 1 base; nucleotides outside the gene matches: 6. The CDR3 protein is CASSPQAGVNTGELFF. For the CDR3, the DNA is TGTGCCAGCAGCCCACAAGCGGGGGTGAACACCGGGGAGCTGTTTTTT.

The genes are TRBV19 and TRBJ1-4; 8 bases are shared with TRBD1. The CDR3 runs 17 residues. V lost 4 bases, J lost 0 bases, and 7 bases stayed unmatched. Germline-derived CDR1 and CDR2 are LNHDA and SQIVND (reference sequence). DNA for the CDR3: TGTGCCAGTAGTAGGGGGGACAGGATTGCAACTAATGAAAAACTGTTTTTT. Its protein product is CASSRGDRIATNEKLFF.

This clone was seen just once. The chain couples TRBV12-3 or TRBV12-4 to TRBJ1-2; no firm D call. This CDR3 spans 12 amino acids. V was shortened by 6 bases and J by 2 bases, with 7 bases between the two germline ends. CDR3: CASSQQNYGYTF. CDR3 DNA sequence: TGTGCCAGCAGCCAACAGAACTATGGCTACACCTTC.

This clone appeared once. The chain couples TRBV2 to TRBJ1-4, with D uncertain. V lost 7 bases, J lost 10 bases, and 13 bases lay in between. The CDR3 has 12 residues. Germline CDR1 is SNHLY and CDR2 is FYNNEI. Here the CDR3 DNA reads TGTGCCAGCATGTTGGAGGGAACAAAACTGTTTTTT. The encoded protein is CASMLEGTKLFF. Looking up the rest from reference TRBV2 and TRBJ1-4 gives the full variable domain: EPEVTQTPSHQVTQMGQEVILRCVPISNHLYFYWYRQILGQKVEFLVSFYNNEISEKSEIFDDQFSVERPDGSNFTLKIRSTKLEDSAMYFCASMLEGTKLFFGSGTQLSVL.

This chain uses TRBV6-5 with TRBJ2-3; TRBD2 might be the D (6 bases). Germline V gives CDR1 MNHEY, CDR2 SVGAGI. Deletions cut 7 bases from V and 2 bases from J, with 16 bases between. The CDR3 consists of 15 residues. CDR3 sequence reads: CASTPLASYTDTQYF. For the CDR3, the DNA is TGTGCCAGCACTCCTCTAGCGTCGTACACAGATACGCAGTATTTT.

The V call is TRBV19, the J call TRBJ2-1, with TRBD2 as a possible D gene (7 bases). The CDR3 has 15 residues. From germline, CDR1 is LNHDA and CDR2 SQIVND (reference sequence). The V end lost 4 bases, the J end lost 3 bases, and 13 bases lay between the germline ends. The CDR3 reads CASSRKGGDYNEQFF. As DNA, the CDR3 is TGTGCCAGTAGTAGAAAGGGGGGGGACTACAATGAGCAGTTCTTC.

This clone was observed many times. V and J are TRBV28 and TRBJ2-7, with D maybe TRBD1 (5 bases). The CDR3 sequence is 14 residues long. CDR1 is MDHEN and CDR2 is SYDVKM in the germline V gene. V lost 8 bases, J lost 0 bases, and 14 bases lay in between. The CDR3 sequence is CASRGAGPSYEQYF. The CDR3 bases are TGTGCCAGCCGTGGGGCAGGACCCTCCTACGAGCAGTACTTC.

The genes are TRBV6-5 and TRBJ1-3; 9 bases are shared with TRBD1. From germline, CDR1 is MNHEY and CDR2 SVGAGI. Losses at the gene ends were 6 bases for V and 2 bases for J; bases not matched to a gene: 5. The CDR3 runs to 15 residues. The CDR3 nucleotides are TGTGCCAGCAGCCGAGGACAGGGGACTGGAAACACCATATATTTT. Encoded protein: CASSRGQGTGNTIYF.

The CDR3, as DNA: TGTGCCAGCAGCTTAGTAGCGGGGAGCACAGATACGCAGTATTTT. Translation: CASSLVAGSTDTQYF. The chain uses TRBV11-2 and TRBJ2-3, with 8 positions matching TRBD2. Trimming removed 1 base from V and 0 bases from J; junction bases left unmatched: 0. Germline CDR1 and CDR2: SGHAT and FQNNGV. This CDR3 is built from 15 residues. Full variable domain (outside the CDR3, taken from reference TRBV11-2 and TRBJ2-3): EAGVAQSPRYKIIEKRQSVAFWCNPISGHATLYWYQQILGQGPKLLIQFQNNGVVDDSQLPKDRFSAERLKGVDSTLKIQPAKLEDSAVYLCASSLVAGSTDTQYFGPGTRLTVL.

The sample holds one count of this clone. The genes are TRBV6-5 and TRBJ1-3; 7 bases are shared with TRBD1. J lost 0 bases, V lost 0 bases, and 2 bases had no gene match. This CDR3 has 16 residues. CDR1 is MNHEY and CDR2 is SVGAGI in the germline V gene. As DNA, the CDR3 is TGTGCCAGCAGTTACTCGAGGGACAGCTCTGGAAACACCATATATTTT. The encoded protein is CASSYSRDSSGNTIYF.

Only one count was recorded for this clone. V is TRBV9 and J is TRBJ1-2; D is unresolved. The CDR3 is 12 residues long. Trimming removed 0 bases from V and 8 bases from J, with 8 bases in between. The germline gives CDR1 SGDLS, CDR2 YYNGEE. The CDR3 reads CASSVGHQGYTF. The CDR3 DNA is TGTGCCAGCAGCGTAGGCCACCAGGGCTACACCTTC.

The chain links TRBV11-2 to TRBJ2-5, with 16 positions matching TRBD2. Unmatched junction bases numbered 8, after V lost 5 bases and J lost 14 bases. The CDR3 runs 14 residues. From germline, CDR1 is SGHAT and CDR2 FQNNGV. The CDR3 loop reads CASSVTGTSGGGYF. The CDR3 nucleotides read TGTGCCAGCAGCGTTACCGGGACTAGCGGGGGGGGTTACTTC.